The rows below give T cell receptor beta chains drawn from one sample of a study of T-cell reconstitution after alpha-beta-depleted transplantation in children. TCRdb processed the PCR reads anew with MiXCR; each CDR3 protein has one entry. The table has approximately 190,000 distinct CDR3 sequences, 5.5% to 7% seen once. The sample here was PBMCs, taken before TCRalphabeta/CD19-depleted stem cell transplant. Receptors were obtained from a girl under two years old with combined immunodeficiency, due to receive a stem cell transplant. Each CDR3 is given with its conserved first and last residue. Each record gives: CDR3 length, clone size, V gene, J gene, D gene, CDR3 protein, CDR3 DNA. D genes are given only for firm matches. Size is stated as once, few or many counts, or a class when the clone is expanded.

15,many,TRBV5-1,TRBJ2-1,NA,CASSLVRGYLNEQFF,TGCGCCAGCAGCTTAGTCAGGGGTTATCTCAATGAGCAGTTCTTC
16,many,TRBV12-3/TRBV12-4,TRBJ2-1,TRBD2,CASQPVGVAGGSEQFF,TGTGCCAGCCAACCCGTTGGGGTAGCGGGGGGCTCTGAGCAGTTCTTC
14,few,TRBV20-1,TRBJ1-2,TRBD1,CSARTGQGDQGYTF,TGCAGTGCTAGAACCGGACAGGGGGATCAAGGCTACACCTTC
16,many,TRBV14,TRBJ2-2,NA,CASRLKRGTNTGELFF,TGTGCCAGCAGACTCAAACGCGGGACGAACACCGGGGAGCTGTTTTTT
13,many,TRBV28,TRBJ1-2,NA,CASSRGINYGYTF,TGTGCCAGCAGTCGAGGGATTAACTATGGCTACACCTTC
13,many,TRBV7-9,TRBJ2-2,NA,CAAGDRDTGELFF,TGCGCCGCGGGAGACAGGGACACCGGGGAGCTGTTTTTT
15,many,TRBV12-3/TRBV12-4,TRBJ2-7,TRBD2,CASRPAGVNSYEQYF,TGTGCCAGCAGACCGGCGGGGGTGAATTCCTACGAGCAGTACTTC
13,many,TRBV20-1,TRBJ1-5,TRBD1,CSALGQGLEPQHF,TGCAGTGCTCTTGGACAGGGGTTGGAGCCCCAGCATTTT
16,many,TRBV20-1,TRBJ2-7,TRBD2,CSASAVQRGGRDEQYF,TGCAGTGCTAGCGCCGTCCAGCGGGGGGGCCGTGACGAGCAGTACTTC
15,many,TRBV29-1,TRBJ2-3,NA,CSVGRFPSSTDTQYF,TGCAGCGTTGGCCGCTTCCCGTCTAGCACAGATACGCAGTATTTT
14,many,TRBV12-3/TRBV12-4,TRBJ2-1,NA,CASSFGFTPNEQFF,TGTGCCAGCAGTTTCGGGTTTACTCCCAATGAGCAGTTCTTC
15,many,TRBV7-2,TRBJ1-5,TRBD1,CASSQGQGMNQPQHF,TGTGCCAGCAGCCAAGGACAGGGTATGAATCAGCCCCAGCATTTT
15,many,TRBV11-2,TRBJ1-6,TRBD1,CASSGIQGRYSPLHF,TGTGCCAGCAGCGGAATACAGGGGCGTTATTCACCCCTCCACTTT
16,many,TRBV11-2,TRBJ2-5,TRBD1,CASSLNFEGQKETQYF,TGTGCCAGCAGCTTAAATTTCGAGGGACAGAAAGAGACCCAGTACTTC
15,few,TRBV7-2,TRBJ2-4,NA,CASSLAGGAKNIQYF,TGTGCCAGCAGCTTAGCGGGCGGGGCCAAAAACATTCAGTACTTC
13,few,TRBV4-2,TRBJ2-7,TRBD1,CASSYGQAREQYF,TGTGCCAGCAGCTACGGACAGGCCCGGGAGCAGTACTTC
17,many,TRBV12-3/TRBV12-4,TRBJ2-1,TRBD2,CASSLGTSGRWNNEQFF,TGTGCCAGCAGTTTAGGAACTAGCGGGAGGTGGAACAATGAGCAGTTCTTC
17,many,TRBV12-3/TRBV12-4,TRBJ2-7,TRBD1,CASSFGRPRTGGHEQYF,TGTGCCAGCAGTTTCGGACGACCTCGGACAGGGGGCCACGAGCAGTACTTC
16,many,TRBV5-6,TRBJ2-5,NA,CASSLDFRTPQETQYF,TGTGCCAGCAGCTTAGATTTTAGAACCCCTCAAGAGACCCAGTACTTC
16,many,TRBV28,TRBJ1-6,NA,CASSLLIGSYNSPLHF,TGTGCCAGCAGTTTACTGATTGGCTCCTATAATTCACCCCTCCACTTT
10,many,TRBV29-1,TRBJ2-1,NA,CSVRDNEQFF,TGCAGCGTTAGAGACAATGAGCAGTTCTTC
15,many,TRBV10-3,TRBJ1-2,NA,CAISESIGTVYGYTF,TGTGCCATCAGTGAGTCGATTGGGACGGTCTATGGCTACACCTTC
13,many,TRBV20-1,TRBJ2-7,TRBD2,CSAVAGIFYEQYF,TGCAGTGCCGTAGCGGGGATCTTCTACGAGCAGTACTTC
17,many,TRBV3-1,TRBJ2-7,TRBD2,CASSQPYRTSGGIEQYF,TGTGCCAGCAGTCAACCCTACAGGACTAGCGGGGGCATCGAGCAGTACTTC